Listed here is a single TCR beta chain. Antigen specificity is unknown. The method was immunoSEQ multiplex PCR; TCRdb's version includes in-frame clones alone and lacks a portion of them. The sample has fewer than 75,000 clones, around four fifths seen once. The data are from a study of PD-L1 blockade in urothelial cancer. This CDR3 has 11 amino acids. Trimming shortened V by 5 bases and J by 5 bases, and 8 bases separated the two germline ends. Germline CDR1 and CDR2: DFQATT and SNEGSKA (reference sequence). The study's findings and limits: Larger 3-week expansion of tumor-associated blood clones was seen in durable-benefit patients.

The material was PBMCs, obtained around atezolizumab (anti-PD-L1) treatment. V usage is TRBV20-1 and J usage is TRBJ2-3; D unclear. The sequence was obtained from a man in his sixties or seventies with urothelial cancer. CDR3 protein: CSAAKRDTQYF. CDR3 DNA sequence: TGCAGTGCTGCCAAGAGAGATACGCAGTATTTT.